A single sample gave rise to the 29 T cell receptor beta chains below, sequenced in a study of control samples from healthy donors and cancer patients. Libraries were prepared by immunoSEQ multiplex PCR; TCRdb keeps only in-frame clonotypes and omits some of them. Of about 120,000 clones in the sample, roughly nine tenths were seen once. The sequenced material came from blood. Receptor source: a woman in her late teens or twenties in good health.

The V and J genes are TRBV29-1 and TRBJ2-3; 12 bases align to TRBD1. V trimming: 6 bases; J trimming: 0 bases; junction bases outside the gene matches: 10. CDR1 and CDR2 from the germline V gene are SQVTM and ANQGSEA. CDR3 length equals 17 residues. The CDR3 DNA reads TGCAGCGTCCCGGGACAGGGGGCTCTCGGGAGCACAGATACGCAGTATTTT. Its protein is CSVPGQGALGSTDTQYF.

The CDR3 nucleotides are TGTGCCAGCAGTCCCTCTAGCGGGAGGAGAAACGGGGAGCTGTTTTTT. Residues: CASSPSSGRRNGELFF. V gene TRBV28 combines with J gene TRBJ2-2, with TRBD2 matching 11 bases. Germline V lookup: CDR1 MDHEN, CDR2 SYDVKM. V was pared by 5 bases and J by 7 bases, with 9 bases of the junction left unmatched. CDR3 length equals 16 residues.

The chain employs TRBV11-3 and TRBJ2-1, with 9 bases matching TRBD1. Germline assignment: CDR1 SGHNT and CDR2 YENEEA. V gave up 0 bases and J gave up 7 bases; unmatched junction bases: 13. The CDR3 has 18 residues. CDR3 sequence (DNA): TGTGCCAGCAGCTTAGAGCCGCGTAGACAGGGGGTATTGAATGAGCAGTTCTTC. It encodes CASSLEPRRQGVLNEQFF.

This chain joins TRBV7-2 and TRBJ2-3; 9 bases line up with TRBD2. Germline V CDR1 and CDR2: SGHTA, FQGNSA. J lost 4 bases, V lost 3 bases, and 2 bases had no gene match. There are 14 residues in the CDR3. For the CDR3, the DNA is TGTGCCAGCAGCTTTGCGGGAGGGCCAGATACGCAGTATTTT. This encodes CASSFAGGPDTQYF. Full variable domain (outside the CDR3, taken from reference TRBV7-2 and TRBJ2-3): GAGVSQSPSNKVTEKGKDVELRCDPISGHTALYWYRQSLGQGLEFLIYFQGNSAPDKSGLPSDRFSAERTGGSVSTLTIQRTQQEDSAVYLCASSFAGGPDTQYFGPGTRLTVL.

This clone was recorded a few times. CDR3 region: CASSRGQAAYGYTF. The CDR3 DNA is TGCGCCAGCAGCCGTGGACAGGCTGCGTATGGCTACACCTTC. The chain joins TRBV5-1 to TRBJ1-2, with 7 bases lining up with TRBD1. Germline-derived CDR1 and CDR2 are SGHRS and YFSETQ. The V segment lost 4 bases and the J segment 5 bases; nucleotides outside the gene matches: 8. The CDR3 is made up of 14 amino acids.

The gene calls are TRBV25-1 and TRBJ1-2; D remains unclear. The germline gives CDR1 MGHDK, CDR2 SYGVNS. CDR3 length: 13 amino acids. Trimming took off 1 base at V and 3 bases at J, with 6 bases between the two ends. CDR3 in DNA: TGTGCCAGCAGTGAATGGGCAGACTATGGCTACACCTTC. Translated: CASSEWADYGYTF.

DNA for the CDR3: TGTGCCAGCAGTTACTCGCTCTTAAATCAGCCCCAGCATTTT. It translates to CASSYSLLNQPQHF. The V gene is TRBV6-2 or TRBV6-3, the J gene TRBJ1-5; D remains unclear. Trimming cost V 0 bases and J 4 bases, with 7 bases left between them. Per the germline V gene, CDR1 is MNHEY and CDR2 is SVGEGT. This CDR3 region has 14 residues.

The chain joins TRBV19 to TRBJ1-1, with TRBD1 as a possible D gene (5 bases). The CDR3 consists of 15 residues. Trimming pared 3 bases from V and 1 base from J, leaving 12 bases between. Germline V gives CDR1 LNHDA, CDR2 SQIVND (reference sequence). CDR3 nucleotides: TGTGCCAGTAGTATTTGGCAGGGCACGAACACTGAAGCTTTCTTT. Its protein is CASSIWQGTNTEAFF.

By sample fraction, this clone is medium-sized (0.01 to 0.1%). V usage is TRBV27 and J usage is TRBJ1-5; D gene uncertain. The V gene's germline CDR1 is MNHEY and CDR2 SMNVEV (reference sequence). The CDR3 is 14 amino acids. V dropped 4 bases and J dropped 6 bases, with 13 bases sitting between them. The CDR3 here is CASSSTSGFQPQHF. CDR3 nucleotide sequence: TGTGCCAGCAGTTCCACCTCGGGGTTTCAGCCCCAGCATTTT.

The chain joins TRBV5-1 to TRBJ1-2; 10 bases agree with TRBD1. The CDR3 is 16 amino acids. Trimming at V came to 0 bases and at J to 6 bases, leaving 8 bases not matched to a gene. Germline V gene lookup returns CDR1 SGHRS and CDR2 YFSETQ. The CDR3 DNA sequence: TGCGCCAGCAGCTTGGCCTCGACAGGGGGCTTCGATGGCTACACCTTC. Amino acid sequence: CASSLASTGGFDGYTF. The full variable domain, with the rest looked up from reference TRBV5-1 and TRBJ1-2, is KAGVTQTPRYLIKTRGQQVTLSCSPISGHRSVSWYQQTPGQGLQFLFEYFSETQRNKGNFPGRFSGRQFSNSRSEMNVSTLELGDSALYLCASSLASTGGFDGYTFGSGTRLTVV.

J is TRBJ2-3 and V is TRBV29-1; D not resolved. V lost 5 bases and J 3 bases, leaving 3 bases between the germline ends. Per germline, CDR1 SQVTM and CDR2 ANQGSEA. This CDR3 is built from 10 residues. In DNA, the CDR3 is TGCAGCGTTTCGACAGATACGCAGTATTTT. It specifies CSVSTDTQYF.

The CDR3 bases are TGTGCCAGCGGGGGGCTTGGCACTGAAGCTTTCTTT. Translation gives CASGGLGTEAFF. The gene calls are TRBV7-8 and TRBJ1-1; D is perhaps TRBD1 (6 bases). CDR1 and CDR2 from the germline V gene are SGHVS and FQNEAQ. The CDR3 covers 12 residues. V lost 8 bases and J 4 bases, leaving 11 bases between the germline ends. The full variable domain, rest sourced from reference TRBV7-8 and TRBJ1-1, is GAGVSQSPRYKVAKRGQDVALRCDPISGHVSLFWYQQALGQGPEFLTYFQNEAQLDKSGLPSDRFFAERPEGSVSTLKIQRTQQEDSAVYLCASGGLGTEAFFGQGTRLTVV.

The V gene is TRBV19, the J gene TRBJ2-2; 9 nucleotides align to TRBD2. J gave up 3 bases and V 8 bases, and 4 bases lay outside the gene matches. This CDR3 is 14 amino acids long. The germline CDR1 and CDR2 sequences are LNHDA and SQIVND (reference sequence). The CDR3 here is CASAGTSYTGELFF. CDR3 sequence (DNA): TGTGCCAGTGCCGGGACTAGCTACACCGGGGAGCTGTTTTTT. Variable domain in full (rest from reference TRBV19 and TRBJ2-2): DGGITQSPKYLFRKEGQNVTLSCEQNLNHDAMYWYRQDPGQGLRLIYYSQIVNDFQKGDIAEGYSVSREKKESFPLTVTSAQKNPTAFYLCASAGTSYTGELFFGEGSRLTVL.

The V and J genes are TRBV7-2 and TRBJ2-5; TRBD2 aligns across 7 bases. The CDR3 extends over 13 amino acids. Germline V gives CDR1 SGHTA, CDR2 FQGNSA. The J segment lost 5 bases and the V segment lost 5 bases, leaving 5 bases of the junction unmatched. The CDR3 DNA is TGTGCCAGCAGCGGACTAGAGCCGGAGACCCAGTACTTC. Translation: CASSGLEPETQYF. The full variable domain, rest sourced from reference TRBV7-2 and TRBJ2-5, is GAGVSQSPSNKVTEKGKDVELRCDPISGHTALYWYRQSLGQGLEFLIYFQGNSAPDKSGLPSDRFSAERTGGSVSTLTIQRTQQEDSAVYLCASSGLEPETQYFGPGTRLLVL.

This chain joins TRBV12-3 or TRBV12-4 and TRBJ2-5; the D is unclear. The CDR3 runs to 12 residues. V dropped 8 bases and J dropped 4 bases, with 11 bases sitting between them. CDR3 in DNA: TGTGCCAGCGCCCCTCTGGGAGAGACCCAGTACTTC. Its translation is CASAPLGETQYF.

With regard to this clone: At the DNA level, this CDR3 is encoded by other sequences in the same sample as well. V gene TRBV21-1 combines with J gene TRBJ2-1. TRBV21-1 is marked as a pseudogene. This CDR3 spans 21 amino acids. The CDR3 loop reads CASSHIRGGAVHQSSYNEQFF. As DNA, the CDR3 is TGTGCCAGCAGCCACATCAGGGGGGGGGCCGTTCACCAAAGCTCCTACAATGAGCAGTTCTTC.

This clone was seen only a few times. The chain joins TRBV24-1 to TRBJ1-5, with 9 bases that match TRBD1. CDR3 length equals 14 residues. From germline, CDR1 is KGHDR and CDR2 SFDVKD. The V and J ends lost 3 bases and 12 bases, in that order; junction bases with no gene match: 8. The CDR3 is CATSDADRGRGQHF. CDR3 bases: TGTGCCACCAGTGATGCGGACAGGGGAAGGGGCCAGCATTTT.

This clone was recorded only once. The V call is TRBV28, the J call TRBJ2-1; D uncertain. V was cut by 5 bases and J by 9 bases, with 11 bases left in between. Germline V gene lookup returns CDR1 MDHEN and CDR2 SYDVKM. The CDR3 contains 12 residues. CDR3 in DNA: TGTGCCAGCAGTGCCTTTTTGGGTGAGCAGTTCTTC. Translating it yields CASSAFLGEQFF.

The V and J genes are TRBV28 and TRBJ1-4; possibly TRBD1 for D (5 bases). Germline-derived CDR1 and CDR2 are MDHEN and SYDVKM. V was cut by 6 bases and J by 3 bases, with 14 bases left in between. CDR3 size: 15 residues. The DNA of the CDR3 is TGTGCCAGCAGCCTTTCAGGGATAGCTAATGAAAAACTGTTTTTT. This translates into CASSLSGIANEKLFF.

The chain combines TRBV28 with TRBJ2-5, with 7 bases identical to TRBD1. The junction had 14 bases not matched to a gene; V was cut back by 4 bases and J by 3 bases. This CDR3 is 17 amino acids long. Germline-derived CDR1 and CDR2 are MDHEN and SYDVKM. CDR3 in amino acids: CASSSYATGVFEETQYF. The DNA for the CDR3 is TGTGCCAGCAGTTCCTACGCCACAGGGGTGTTTGAAGAGACCCAGTACTTC.

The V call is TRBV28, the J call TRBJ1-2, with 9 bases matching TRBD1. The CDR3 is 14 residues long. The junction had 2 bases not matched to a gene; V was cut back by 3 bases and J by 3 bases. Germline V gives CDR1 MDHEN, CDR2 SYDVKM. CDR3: CASSFGQGYYGYTF. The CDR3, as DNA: TGTGCCAGCAGTTTCGGACAGGGGTACTATGGCTACACCTTC.

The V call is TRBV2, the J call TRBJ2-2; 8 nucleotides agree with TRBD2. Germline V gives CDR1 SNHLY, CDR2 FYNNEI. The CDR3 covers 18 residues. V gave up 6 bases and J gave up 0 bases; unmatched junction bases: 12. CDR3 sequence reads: CASRKARAGDPNTGELFF. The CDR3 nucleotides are TGTGCCAGCAGGAAGGCCCGAGCGGGGGATCCGAACACCGGGGAGCTGTTTTTT. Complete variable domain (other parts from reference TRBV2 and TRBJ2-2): EPEVTQTPSHQVTQMGQEVILRCVPISNHLYFYWYRQILGQKVEFLVSFYNNEISEKSEIFDDQFSVERPDGSNFTLKIRSTKLEDSAMYFCASRKARAGDPNTGELFFGEGSRLTVL.

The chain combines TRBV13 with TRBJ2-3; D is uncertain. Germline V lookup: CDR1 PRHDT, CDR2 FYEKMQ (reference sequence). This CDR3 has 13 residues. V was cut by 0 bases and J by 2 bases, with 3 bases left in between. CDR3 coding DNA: TGTGCCAGCAGCTTAGGTTCCACAGATACGCAGTATTTT. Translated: CASSLGSTDTQYF. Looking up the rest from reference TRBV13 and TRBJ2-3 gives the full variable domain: AAGVIQSPRHLIKEKRETATLKCYPIPRHDTVYWYQQGPGQDPQFLISFYEKMQSDKGSIPDRFSAQQFSDYHSELNMSSLELGDSALYFCASSLGSTDTQYFGPGTRLTVL.

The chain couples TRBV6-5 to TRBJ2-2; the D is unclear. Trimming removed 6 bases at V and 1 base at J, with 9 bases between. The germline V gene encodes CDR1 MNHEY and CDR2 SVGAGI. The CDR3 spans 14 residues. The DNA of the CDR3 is TGTGCCAGCAGCCGCGCCAAGAACACCGGGGAGCTGTTTTTT. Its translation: CASSRAKNTGELFF.

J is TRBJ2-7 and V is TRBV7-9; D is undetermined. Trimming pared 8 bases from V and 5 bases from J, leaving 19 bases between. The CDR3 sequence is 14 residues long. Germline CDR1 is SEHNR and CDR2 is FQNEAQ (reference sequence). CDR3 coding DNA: TGTGCCAGCCGATTAAACAGTGGTTATGACGAGCAGTACTTC. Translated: CASRLNSGYDEQYF.

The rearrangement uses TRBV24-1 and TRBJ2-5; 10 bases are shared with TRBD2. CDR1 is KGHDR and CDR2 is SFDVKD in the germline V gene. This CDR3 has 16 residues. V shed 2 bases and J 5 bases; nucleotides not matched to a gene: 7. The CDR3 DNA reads TGTGCCACCAGTGATTGGGCTAGCGGGGGTAGGGAGACCCAGTACTTC. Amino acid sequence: CATSDWASGGRETQYF.

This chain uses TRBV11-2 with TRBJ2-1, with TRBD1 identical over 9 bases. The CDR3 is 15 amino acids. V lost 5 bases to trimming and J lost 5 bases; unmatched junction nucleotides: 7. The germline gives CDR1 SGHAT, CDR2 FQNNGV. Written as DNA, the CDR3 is TGTGCCAGCAGCCTAACCGGGACAGGGAACAATGAGCAGTTCTTC. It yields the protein CASSLTGTGNNEQFF.

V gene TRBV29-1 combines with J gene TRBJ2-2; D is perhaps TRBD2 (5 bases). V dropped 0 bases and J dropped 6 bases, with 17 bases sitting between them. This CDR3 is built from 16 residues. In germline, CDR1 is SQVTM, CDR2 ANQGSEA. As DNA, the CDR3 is TGCAGCGTTGAAGACCCTAGAGCCCACGGGGCCGGGGAGCTGTTTTTT. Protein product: CSVEDPRAHGAGELFF.

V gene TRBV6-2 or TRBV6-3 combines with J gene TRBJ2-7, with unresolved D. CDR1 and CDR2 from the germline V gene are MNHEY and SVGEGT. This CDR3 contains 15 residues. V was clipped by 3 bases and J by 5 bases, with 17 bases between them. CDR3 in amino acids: CASSYVRQRRNEQYF. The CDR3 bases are TGTGCCAGCAGTTATGTGCGGCAGAGGAGAAACGAGCAGTACTTC.